The 18 T cell receptor beta chains given below trace back to one sample, sequenced in a study of memory CD4+ T cells and cytomegalovirus serostatus. Sequencing was performed with immunoSEQ multiplex PCR; in TCRdb, only in-frame clones are kept and a portion is missing. The sample lists about 43,000 clones, about three quarters occurring once. Single viable CD3+CD4+CD8-CD45RO+ cells were sorted as the memory CD4+ T cells. Sequencing used memory CD4+ T cells from blood. The receptors derive from an adult in good health and CMV-seronegative.

This clone was counted between two and nine times. The rearrangement joins TRBV2 to TRBJ1-2; D is unclear. The V end was cut by 6 bases, the J end by 6 bases, with 2 bases between. From germline, CDR1 is SNHLY and CDR2 FYNNEI. This CDR3 contains 9 residues. CDR3 sequence: CASRDGYTF. The DNA of the CDR3 is TGTGCCAGCAGGGATGGCTACACCTTC.

The CDR3 spells CASSLYGDIITTNYGYTF. The CDR3 DNA reads as TGTGCCAGCAGCTTGTATGGTGACATTATAACTACTAACTATGGCTACACCTTC. The chain uses TRBV5-6 and TRBJ1-2, with D hard to call. Between the trimmed V and J ends, which lost 1 base and 0 bases, there was a span of 19 bases. This CDR3 contains 18 residues. Per germline, CDR1 SGHDT and CDR2 YYEEEE.

CDR3 DNA sequence: TGTGCCAGCAGCCCGACAGGGTCTAACTATGGCTACACCTTC. It yields the protein CASSPTGSNYGYTF. This rearrangement joins TRBV7-2 to TRBJ1-2; 7 nucleotides line up with TRBD1. The CDR3 consists of 14 residues. Looked up from germline, CDR1 is SGHTA and CDR2 is FQGNSA. V was clipped by 5 bases and J by 0 bases; unmatched bases: 3.

This clone was detected a few times. The genes are TRBV6-4 and TRBJ1-5; perhaps TRBD1 as D (5 bases). This CDR3 comprises 17 residues. The germline V gene has CDR1 MRHNA and CDR2 SNTAGT. Trimming shortened V by 2 bases and J by 0 bases, and 14 bases separated the two germline ends. In nucleotides, the CDR3 is TGTGCCAGCAGTGACCCCCGGACCCAGGGTAGCAATCAGCCCCAGCATTTT. Residues: CASSDPRTQGSNQPQHF.

This rearrangement joins TRBV5-3 to TRBJ1-3; no definite D call. TRBV5-3 is treated as an ORF (open reading frame) with a function not yet certain. V was cut by 0 bases and J by 0 bases, with 4 bases left in between. CDR3 length: 14 amino acids. The CDR3: CARSLDSSGNTIYF. In DNA, the CDR3 is TGTGCCAGAAGCTTGGACAGCTCTGGAAACACCATATATTTT.

The chain uses TRBV9 and TRBJ2-7; D perhaps matches TRBD1 (5 bases). V was clipped by 0 bases and J by 3 bases, with 13 bases between them. From germline, CDR1 is SGDLS and CDR2 YYNGEE. This CDR3 is built from 15 residues. The CDR3: CASSVGGTGHYEQYF. The CDR3 nucleotides are TGTGCCAGCAGCGTAGGAGGAACAGGACACTACGAGCAGTACTTC.

The chain links TRBV18 to TRBJ2-4; TRBD1 aligns across 11 bases. CDR3 length equals 16 residues. The germline V gene encodes CDR1 KGHSH and CDR2 LQKENI. With 2 bases clipped from V and 9 bases from J, the junction kept 9 bases outside the gene matches. CDR3 in amino acids: CASSPEPGTGGFIQYF. The CDR3 bases are TGTGCCAGCTCACCAGAACCCGGGACAGGGGGATTCATTCAGTACTTC.

This clone was detected only a few times. The chain carries TRBV10-3 and TRBJ1-5; D may be TRBD1 (6 bases). Trimming took off 9 bases at V and 2 bases at J, with 11 bases between the two ends. This CDR3 contains 13 residues. Germline V gives CDR1 ENHRY, CDR2 SYGVKD. In DNA, the CDR3 is TGTGCCATACAGGGTTCCGGCAATCAGCCCCAGCATTTT. Its protein product is CAIQGSGNQPQHF.

The chain uses TRBV7-2 and TRBJ1-4, with a possible D match to TRBD1 (5 bases). Germline CDR1 and CDR2: SGHTA and FQGNSA. The V end lost 4 bases, the J end lost 0 bases, and 21 bases lay between the germline ends. The CDR3 consists of 19 residues. Here the CDR3 DNA reads TGTGCCAGCAGCTCGAGGGTACTCACAGGCCCCTCAACTAATGAAAAACTGTTTTTT. The encoded protein is CASSSRVLTGPSTNEKLFF.

In this sample, this clone turned up a few times. The rearrangement links TRBV6-1 to TRBJ1-2; 7 bases fit TRBD1. The CDR3 has 14 amino acids. Trimming cost V 6 bases and J 3 bases; bases outside gene matches: 7. CDR1 and CDR2 from the germline V gene are MNHNS and SASEGT. The CDR3 nucleotides read TGTGCCAGCAGCACAGGGGCTACGGACTATGGCTACACCTTC. It codes for CASSTGATDYGYTF.

The chain links TRBV6-1 to TRBJ2-7; 9 bases map to TRBD1. The V gene end was trimmed by 5 bases and the J gene end by 4 bases; junction bases not matched to a gene: 6. Germline lookup yields CDR1 MNHNS and CDR2 SASEGT. The CDR3 has 14 residues. The chain's CDR3 is CASSTGTGRYEQYF. CDR3 sequence (DNA): TGTGCCAGCAGTACCGGGACAGGGAGGTACGAGCAGTACTTC.

V usage is TRBV11-1 and J usage is TRBJ1-1; D possibly corresponds to TRBD1 (6 bases). CDR3 length: 15 amino acids. Germline CDR1 SGHAT, CDR2 FQDESV (reference sequence). V was trimmed by 1 base and J by 1 base, leaving 10 bases between them. Here the CDR3 DNA reads TGTGCCAGCAGCTTAGATCCGGGACAGAACACTGAAGCTTTCTTT. Its protein is CASSLDPGQNTEAFF.

J is TRBJ2-5 and V is TRBV7-7; D is perhaps TRBD2 (5 bases). Trimming left V 4 bases short and J 5 bases short, with 11 bases between. The CDR3 runs to 13 residues. Germline V lookup: CDR1 SSHAT, CDR2 FNYEAQ (reference sequence). In DNA form, the CDR3 reads TGTGCCAGCAGCTCGGGAACCTTGGAGACCCAGTACTTC. Its translation: CASSSGTLETQYF.

V usage is TRBV7-6 and J usage is TRBJ1-3; unclear D gene. CDR3 length equals 16 residues. Germline V gene data show CDR1 as SGHVS and CDR2 as FNYEAQ. V was trimmed by 4 bases and J by 0 bases, leaving 13 bases between them. The CDR3 loop is CASSSTSGGSGNTIYF. DNA for the CDR3: TGTGCCAGCAGCTCCACCTCTGGAGGCTCTGGAAACACCATATATTTT.

This rearrangement joins TRBV7-9 to TRBJ2-7, with D possibly TRBD2 on 6 matching bases. In germline, CDR1 is SEHNR, CDR2 FQNEAQ (reference sequence). V lost 2 bases, J lost 3 bases, and 11 bases lay in between. The CDR3 is 14 residues long. The CDR3 protein is CASSLMEGHYEQYF. The CDR3 coding sequence is TGTGCCAGCAGCTTAATGGAGGGGCACTACGAGCAGTACTTC.

The chain employs TRBV29-1 and TRBJ2-5; 10 nucleotides align to TRBD2. Losses at the gene ends were 7 bases for V and 4 bases for J; bases not matched to a gene: 6. From germline, CDR1 is SQVTM and CDR2 ANQGSEA. This CDR3 region has 13 residues. The CDR3 sequence is CSALLAGVETQYF. The CDR3 DNA is TGCAGCGCCCTTCTAGCGGGGGTAGAGACCCAGTACTTC.

The genes are TRBV11-3 and TRBJ1-1; 8 positions match TRBD1. With 2 bases clipped from V and 11 bases from J, the junction kept 7 bases outside the gene matches. Germline assignment: CDR1 SGHNT and CDR2 YENEEA. The CDR3 has 13 residues. CDR3 protein: CASSLSGRGQAFF. In nucleotides, the CDR3 is TGTGCCAGCAGCTTAAGCGGCAGGGGGCAGGCTTTCTTT.

This chain connects TRBV18 to TRBJ1-1; D may be TRBD1 (6 bases). The germline V gene encodes CDR1 KGHSH and CDR2 LQKENI. CDR3 size: 13 residues. Trimming pared 5 bases from V and 0 bases from J, leaving 7 bases between. CDR3 protein: CASSRGMNTEAFF. The CDR3 DNA reads as TGTGCCAGCTCAAGGGGGATGAACACTGAAGCTTTCTTT. The entire variable domain, with the rest obtained from reference TRBV18 and TRBJ1-1, is as follows: NAGVMQNPRHLVRRRGQEARLRCSPMKGHSHVYWYRQLPEEGLKFMVYLQKENIIDESGMPKERFSAEFPKEGPSILRIQQVVRGDSAAYFCASSRGMNTEAFFGQGTRLTVV.